The rows below give T cell receptor beta chains drawn from one sample of a study of CD8 T cells in ankylosing spondylitis. TCRdb re-called the 5' RACE reads through MiXCR, storing one row per CDR3 protein. The sample holds under 550,000 distinct CDR3 sequences, roughly 25% seen once. The specimen was blood, either unsorted or a sorted T cell fraction (not recorded which). Receptor source: a male donor with ankylosing spondylitis. CDR3s include the opening cysteine and the closing phenylalanine or tryptophan. Fields, in order: clone size, J gene, D gene, V gene, CDR3 protein, CDR3 DNA. D genes are given only for firm matches. Clone size is not always given. Where it is, it says once, few, many or a class for expanded clones.

- TRBJ2-4 TRBD1 TRBV11-2 CASSLFGQGATIQYF TGTGCCAGCAGCTTATTCGGCCAGGGGGCTACCATTCAGTACTTC
few TRBJ2-5 - TRBV29-1 CSVGGGWGQTLETQYF TGCAGCGTCGGCGGAGGTTGGGGGCAAACTTTGGAGACCCAGTACTTC
few TRBJ2-2 TRBD2 TRBV7-2 CASRPRTSNTGELFF TGTGCCAGCAGACCTCGGACTAGCAACACCGGGGAGCTGTTTTTT
few TRBJ2-7 - TRBV29-1 CSAWTQYF TGCAGCGCCTGGACACAGTACTTC
- TRBJ1-6 - TRBV2 CASSASRGKDNSPLHF TGTGCCAGCAGTGCGTCCAGGGGAAAAGATAATTCACCCCTCCACTTT
- TRBJ1-3 - TRBV21-1 CASSETWGWSGNTIYF TGTGCCAGCAGCGAGACCTGGGGCTGGTCTGGAAACACCATATATTTT
- TRBJ2-7 - TRBV5-1 CASSFRDGRSLYEQYF TGCGCCAGCAGCTTTCGGGACGGGCGCTCCCTCTACGAGCAGTACTTC
once TRBJ1-2 - TRBV7-9 CASSLRPLNYGYTF TGTGCCAGCAGCTTACGACCCTTGAACTATGGCTACACCTTC
- TRBJ2-1 TRBD2 TRBV7-8 CASSLYSGRNADEQFF TGTGCCAGCAGCTTATATAGCGGGAGGAACGCCGATGAGCAGTTCTTC
few TRBJ2-7 TRBD1 TRBV15 CATSTRQGAYEQYF TGTGCCACCAGCACTAGACAGGGGGCTTACGAGCAGTACTTC
- TRBJ1-4 - TRBV30 CAWSVRSDEKLFF TGTGCCTGGAGTGTAAGGAGTGATGAAAAACTGTTTTTT
- TRBJ1-1 - TRBV7-9 CASSLNGGPNTEAFF TGTGCCAGCAGCTTAAATGGAGGGCCGAACACTGAAGCTTTCTTT